Listed below are T cell receptor beta chains from one sample, sequenced in a study of glioma-infiltrating T cells after dendritic cell vaccination. The data were produced by immunoSEQ multiplex PCR, yet TCRdb's version contains in-frame clones alone and is incomplete. The profile shows about 90,000 clones, 70% to 90% of them singletons. This specimen was blood, taken before dendritic cell vaccination. These receptors all stem from a human donor with glioblastoma. Each CDR3 is given with its conserved first and last residue. The order of the fields is CDR3 DNA, CDR3 protein, clone size, V gene, J gene, D gene. A D gene is named only where the DNA matches it firmly. Size is stated for part of the rows, as once, few or many counts, or as a class when the clone is expanded.

TGTGCCAGCAGTTACTCGAGCAGCGTGTATGAGCAGTTCTTC,CASSYSSSVYEQFF,NA,TRBV6-5,TRBJ2-1,NA
TGTGCCATCAGTGAACCAGGGTACAATCAGCCCCAGCATTTT,CAISEPGYNQPQHF,few,TRBV10-3,TRBJ1-5,NA
TGTGCTAGTGGTTTGTTCTCTGAGCAGTTCTTC,CASGLFSEQFF,NA,TRBV12-5,TRBJ2-1,NA
TGCAGCGTTGATGTAGAGGGAAGAAACACCGGGGAGCTGTTTTTT,CSVDVEGRNTGELFF,NA,TRBV29-1,TRBJ2-2,NA
TGTGCCAGCAGCGGACAGGGGGCCAAAAACATTCAGTACTTC,CASSGQGAKNIQYF,NA,TRBV4-2,TRBJ2-4,TRBD1
TGTGCCAGCAGCCATGGGGACAGGAGCAATCAGCCCCAGCATTTT,CASSHGDRSNQPQHF,once,TRBV7-2,TRBJ1-5,TRBD1
TGCGCCAGCAGCCACAGAACAGGGACTAGCGGTTACAATGAGCAGTTCTTC,CASSHRTGTSGYNEQFF,NA,TRBV4-1,TRBJ2-1,TRBD2
TGCGCCAGCAGCCAGGGGGGGACAGGAAGATACGAGCAGTACTTC,CASSQGGTGRYEQYF,NA,TRBV5-1,TRBJ2-7,NA
TGCGCCAGCAGGGGACTAGCGGGGGATTACGAGCAGTACTTC,CASRGLAGDYEQYF,NA,TRBV4-1,TRBJ2-7,TRBD2
TGTGCCAGCAGTTACTGGGGGCCTCCGAATTCACCCCTCCACTTT,CASSYWGPPNSPLHF,NA,TRBV6-5,TRBJ1-6,NA
TGCGCCAGCAGCTTGGGCAGCGGGAGCTCCTACGAGCAGTACTTC,CASSLGSGSSYEQYF,NA,TRBV5-1,TRBJ2-7,TRBD2
TGCGCCAGCAGTCCACTAGCGGGAGGGCCCGGGGAGCTGTTTTTT,CASSPLAGGPGELFF,NA,TRBV5-1,TRBJ2-2,TRBD2
TGTGCCAGCAGCTTAGCGGGGCAGGGGGCCTCCTACGAGCAGTACTTC,CASSLAGQGASYEQYF,NA,TRBV7-9,TRBJ2-7,TRBD1
TGCGCCAGCAGTGGGTGGTTCGAGGAGACCCAGTACTTC,CASSGWFEETQYF,NA,TRBV10-2,TRBJ2-5,NA
TGTGCCATCTTGTCCGGGACTAGCGGGAGGATGGCGCGTAATGAGCAGTTCTTC,CAILSGTSGRMARNEQFF,NA,TRBV10-3,TRBJ2-1,TRBD2
TGCGCCAGCAGCTTGGTAGGGACAGAGTATAACAATGAGCAGTTCTTC,CASSLVGTEYNNEQFF,NA,TRBV5-1,TRBJ2-1,TRBD1